These 18 T cell receptor beta chains were all obtained from the same sample, sequenced in a study of cytomegalovirus exposure and HLA in healthy donors. Clones were read by immunoSEQ multiplex PCR, and TCRdb kept only the in-frame ones, dropping some. Altogether 120,000 to 150,000 clones are present, 84% being singletons, with the ten largest covering roughly 1.4%. The specimen sequenced was PBMCs. The receptor set was obtained from a woman aged 25-40 years in good health and CMV-seronegative.

This CDR3 is CASSLVNTEAFF. The CDR3 DNA sequence: TGTGCCAGCAGTCTCGTAAACACTGAAGCTTTCTTT. The rearrangement links TRBV28 to TRBJ1-1; D gene unclear. The CDR3 spans 12 residues. Trimming took 5 bases from V and 2 from J, leaving 6 bases between them. The germline gives CDR1 MDHEN, CDR2 SYDVKM.

A note on this clone: The junction departs from the called germline gene at one end, perhaps through a read error. V is TRBV7-7 and J is TRBJ2-5, with 8 bases fitting TRBD2. Germline assignment: CDR1 SSHAT and CDR2 FNYEAQ (reference sequence). The CDR3 is made up of 13 amino acids. This chain's CDR3 is CASSVGLGETQYF. The CDR3 DNA reads as TGTGCTAGCAGCGTGGGACTAGGGGAGACCCAGTACTTC.

The rearrangement uses TRBV4-2 and TRBJ2-1; 12 nucleotides align to TRBD2. CDR1 is LGHNA, CDR2 YNFKEQ, per germline. V trimming: 5 bases; J trimming: 5 bases; junction bases outside the gene matches: 10. The CDR3 loop spans 17 amino acids. This CDR3 is CASSLRTSGAADNEQFF. The CDR3 nucleotides are TGTGCCAGCAGCTTACGGACTAGCGGGGCTGCCGACAATGAGCAGTTCTTC.

This clone was counted at least ten times. This sequence joins TRBV4-1 and TRBJ1-2; 8 bases are shared with TRBD1. Germline V CDR1 and CDR2: MGHRA, YSYEKL. The CDR3 extends over 12 amino acids. Trimming cost V 4 bases and J 8 bases; bases outside gene matches: 3. DNA of the CDR3: TGCGCCAGCAGCCTCGGGACAGGCGGCTACACCTTC. The encoded protein is CASSLGTGGYTF.

The rearrangement joins TRBV9 to TRBJ1-1; D ambiguous. V was pared by 0 bases and J by 0 bases, with 6 bases between. The CDR3 runs 14 residues. CDR1 and CDR2 from the germline V gene are SGDLS and YYNGEE. The CDR3 DNA sequence: TGTGCCAGCAGCGTAGCTAGCATGAACACTGAAGCTTTCTTT. Translated, it gives CASSVASMNTEAFF.

J is TRBJ2-7 and V is TRBV28; TRBD1 aligns across 10 bases. J gave up 6 bases and V 2 bases, and 7 bases lay outside the gene matches. The CDR3 loop spans 15 amino acids. Germline V CDR1 and CDR2: MDHEN, SYDVKM. In nucleotides, the CDR3 is TGTGCCAGCAGTTTAGCTGGGACAGGGGCTACCGAGCAGTACTTC. Translated, it gives CASSLAGTGATEQYF.

The V call is TRBV7-2, the J call TRBJ2-7; 7 bases agree with TRBD2. Germline-derived CDR1 and CDR2 are SGHTA and FQGNSA. The CDR3 contains 17 residues. V dropped 1 base and J dropped 2; count of bases not matched to a gene: 11. In DNA, the CDR3 is TGTGCCAGCAGCTTAGGGCCCCTGAGCGGGGTAACCTACGAGCAGTACTTC. It encodes CASSLGPLSGVTYEQYF.

The rearrangement uses TRBV28 and TRBJ1-5; D is unclear. Germline V gene lookup returns CDR1 MDHEN and CDR2 SYDVKM. The CDR3 spans 16 residues. V shed 6 bases and J shed 5 bases, with 20 bases lying between them. CDR3 nucleotide sequence: TGTGCCAGCAGGCTCCCTCAGGCTTTGGGCTATCAGCCCCAGCATTTT. Translated, it gives CASRLPQALGYQPQHF. Full variable domain (rest looked up from reference TRBV28 and TRBJ1-5): DVKVTQSSRYLVKRTGEKVFLECVQDMDHENMFWYRQDPGLGLRLIYFSYDVKMKEKGDIPEGYSVSREKKERFSLILESASTNQTSMYLCASRLPQALGYQPQHFGDGTRLSIL.

The sample holds a few counts of this clone. The gene calls are TRBV6-1 and TRBJ2-3; 10 bases fit TRBD1. The V gene end was trimmed by 6 bases and the J gene end by 4 bases; junction bases not matched to a gene: 7. Germline V gives CDR1 MNHNS, CDR2 SASEGT. CDR3 size: 15 residues. CDR3 protein: CASRATGGAADTQYF. In DNA form, the CDR3 reads TGTGCCAGCAGGGCGACAGGGGGCGCAGCAGATACGCAGTATTTT.

The chain employs TRBV6-5 and TRBJ2-3; TRBD1 agrees at 9 bases. Germline CDR1 and CDR2: MNHEY and SVGAGI. V gave up 6 bases and J gave up 5 bases; unmatched junction bases: 9. CDR3 length equals 15 residues. CDR3 residues: CASRSTGGGGDTQYF. As DNA, the CDR3 is TGTGCCAGCAGGAGCACAGGGGGCGGGGGAGATACGCAGTATTTT.

This chain connects TRBV5-1 to TRBJ2-5; 7 positions agree with TRBD1. Germline CDR1 SGHRS, CDR2 YFSETQ. V lost 3 bases to trimming and J lost 4 bases; unmatched junction nucleotides: 9. This CDR3 has 15 amino acids. The CDR3 protein is CASSSTGHERETQYF. DNA for the CDR3: TGCGCCAGCAGCTCGACAGGGCACGAACGAGAGACCCAGTACTTC. Full variable domain (missing parts from reference TRBV5-1 and TRBJ2-5): KAGVTQTPRYLIKTRGQQVTLSCSPISGHRSVSWYQQTPGQGLQFLFEYFSETQRNKGNFPGRFSGRQFSNSRSEMNVSTLELGDSALYLCASSSTGHERETQYFGPGTRLLVL.

The genes are TRBV28 and TRBJ2-2; no clear D. Germline loops: CDR1 MDHEN, CDR2 SYDVKM. This CDR3 region has 12 residues. Trimming took 5 bases from V and 5 from J, leaving 6 bases between them. In DNA, the CDR3 is TGTGCCAGCAGTCCCCCAACCGGGGAGCTGTTTTTT. It translates to CASSPPTGELFF.

The chain links TRBV18 to TRBJ1-1, with a tentative D call TRBD1 (5 bases). Trimming stripped 0 bases from V and 4 bases from J, with 12 bases between. The CDR3 spans 15 residues. The germline V gene has CDR1 KGHSH and CDR2 LQKENI. Here the CDR3 DNA reads TGTGCCAGCTCACCACCGAAGGGGCTGAGCACTGAAGCTTTCTTT. Protein: CASSPPKGLSTEAFF.

The J gene is TRBJ1-5, the V gene TRBV28, with TRBD1 matching over 7 bases. This CDR3 comprises 14 residues. The germline CDR1 and CDR2 sequences are MDHEN and SYDVKM. J gave up 2 bases and V 8 bases, and 6 bases lay outside the gene matches. The CDR3, as DNA: TGTGCCAGCTTACCCGGGACAGGCAATCAGCCCCAGCATTTT. It codes for CASLPGTGNQPQHF.

This sequence joins TRBV4-2 and TRBJ1-2; the D is unclear. Trimming stripped 4 bases from V and 3 bases from J, with 18 bases between. Germline CDR1 is LGHNA and CDR2 is YNFKEQ. The CDR3 runs to 16 residues. The CDR3 loop is CASSPERAGSDYGYTF. The CDR3 DNA follows: TGTGCCAGCAGCCCGGAAAGGGCGGGCTCCGACTATGGCTACACCTTC.

This clone appeared a single time. The J gene is TRBJ1-2, the V gene TRBV27; a weak D match, TRBD1 (6 bases). Germline-derived CDR1 and CDR2 are MNHEY and SMNVEV (reference sequence). This CDR3 has 14 amino acids. V shed 5 bases and J shed 5 bases, with 15 bases lying between them. The CDR3 loop reads CASSPRQVAYGYTF. DNA for the CDR3: TGTGCCAGCAGTCCTCGACAGGTAGCTTATGGCTACACCTTC.

The genes are TRBV7-9 and TRBJ1-2, with TRBD1 matching over 8 bases. Trimming removed 5 bases from V and 8 bases from J; junction bases left unmatched: 10. The CDR3 covers 14 residues. Germline CDR1 and CDR2: SEHNR and FQNEAQ (reference sequence). The CDR3 coding sequence is TGTGCCAGCAGCGCCGGACAGGGTGAAGAAGGCTACACCTTC. Its protein product is CASSAGQGEEGYTF. The whole variable domain, remainder taken from reference TRBV7-9 and TRBJ1-2, is DTGVSQNPRHKITKRGQNVTFRCDPISEHNRLYWYRQTLGQGPEFLTYFQNEAQLEKSRLLSDRFSAERPKGSFSTLEIQRTEQGDSAMYLCASSAGQGEEGYTFGSGTRLTVV.

This clone was seen only once. The rearrangement links TRBV11-1 to TRBJ2-1; TRBD2 matches at 12 bases. Germline CDR1 SGHAT, CDR2 FQDESV (reference sequence). V shed 5 bases, J shed 10 bases, and the junction held 3 bases outside the gene matches. The CDR3 spans 13 residues. DNA of the CDR3: TGTGCCAGCAGCCGACTAGCGGGGGAAGAGCAGTTCTTC. Translated, it gives CASSRLAGEEQFF.